These 32 T cell receptor beta chains share one sample of origin, sequenced in a study of early stage breast cancer tumors. TCRdb's copy holds only in-frame clones and misses some; the assay was immunoSEQ multiplex PCR. The repertoire consists of 30,000 or so clones, with 72% occurring once and the leading ten covering around 34%. Sequencing was performed on blood. These receptors came from a person aged 45-60 years with breast cancer.

This clone appeared once. The J gene is TRBJ2-3, the V gene TRBV5-6; a weak D match, TRBD1 (6 bases). This CDR3 is 15 amino acids long. The germline V gene has CDR1 SGHDT and CDR2 YYEEEE. Trimming removed 1 base from V and 8 bases from J, with 17 bases in between. The CDR3 sequence: CASSLQGSLSGTQYF. The CDR3, as DNA: TGTGCCAGCAGCTTGCAGGGGTCCCTGTCAGGTACGCAGTATTTT.

The V and J genes are TRBV7-9 and TRBJ1-1; possible D gene TRBD1, 5 bases. Trimming left V 5 bases short and J 0 bases short, with 16 bases between. Germline CDR1 reads SEHNR; CDR2 reads FQNEAQ (reference sequence). There are 16 residues in the CDR3. CDR3 region: CASSPPGEGMNTEAFF. The DNA for the CDR3 is TGTGCCAGCAGCCCCCCGGGGGAGGGGATGAACACTGAAGCTTTCTTT.

V and J are TRBV7-2 and TRBJ1-2; 7 positions agree with TRBD1. The CDR3 is 13 amino acids. V shed 4 bases and J 4 bases; nucleotides not matched to a gene: 3. Germline V gene sequence: CDR1 SGHTA, CDR2 FQGNSA. CDR3 sequence (DNA): TGTGCCAGCAGCTCGACAGGGATCTATGGCTACACCTTC. As protein: CASSSTGIYGYTF. The variable domain in full, with the rest retrieved from reference TRBV7-2 and TRBJ1-2, is GAGVSQSPSNKVTEKGKDVELRCDPISGHTALYWYRQSLGQGLEFLIYFQGNSAPDKSGLPSDRFSAERTGGSVSTLTIQRTQQEDSAVYLCASSSTGIYGYTFGSGTRLTVV.

This clone showed up just once. V usage is TRBV18 and J usage is TRBJ2-4, with 11 bases fitting TRBD1. The CDR3 length is 17 residues. The trim removed 0 bases at V and 3 bases at J, leaving 4 bases unmatched. Germline loops: CDR1 KGHSH, CDR2 LQKENI. The CDR3 here is CASSPPGTGGIKNIQYF. In nucleotides, the CDR3 is TGTGCCAGCTCACCACCAGGGACAGGGGGGATCAAAAACATTCAGTACTTC.

The V call is TRBV10-1, the J call TRBJ2-7; a weak D match, TRBD1 (5 bases). The length of the CDR3 is 14 residues. The germline V and J ends were trimmed by 3 bases and 2 bases, with 11 bases remaining between them. Germline values: CDR1 WNHNN, CDR2 SYGVQD (reference sequence). Here the CDR3 DNA reads TGCGCCAGCAGTGACCCAGGGTTACCCTACGAGCAGTACTTC. It codes for CASSDPGLPYEQYF.

The chain joins TRBV9 to TRBJ2-7; tentatively, D is TRBD2 (6 bases). V lost 0 bases and J 3 bases, leaving 10 bases between the germline ends. Per the germline V gene, CDR1 is SGDLS and CDR2 is YYNGEE. The CDR3 contains 14 residues. The CDR3 coding sequence is TGTGCCAGCAGCGTAGCTCCGGGGGACTACGAGCAGTACTTC. It is translated as CASSVAPGDYEQYF.

The V and J genes are TRBV11-2 and TRBJ2-7; 11 nucleotides match TRBD2. J gave up 3 bases and V 5 bases, and 3 bases lay outside the gene matches. Per the germline V gene, CDR1 is SGHAT and CDR2 is FQNNGV. The CDR3 runs to 14 residues. The CDR3 DNA follows: TGTGCCAGCAGCCCGACTAGCGGGAACTACGAGCAGTACTTC. This codes for CASSPTSGNYEQYF.

This clone was counted between two and nine times. The CDR3 loop is CSVDGQGVGYTF. The CDR3 DNA reads as TGCAGCGTTGATGGACAAGGGGTTGGCTACACCTTC. The rearrangement joins TRBV29-1 to TRBJ1-2; TRBD1 might be the D (5 bases). In germline, CDR1 is SQVTM, CDR2 ANQGSEA. The CDR3 loop spans 12 amino acids. V was pared by 3 bases and J by 7 bases, with 12 bases between.

The gene calls are TRBV14 and TRBJ1-1; no clear D. V was clipped by 3 bases and J by 0 bases, with 14 bases between them. Germline loops: CDR1 SGHDN, CDR2 FVKESK. The CDR3 has 16 amino acids. The CDR3 spells CASSHEGKGLNTEAFF. The DNA for the CDR3 is TGTGCCAGCAGCCACGAGGGCAAGGGCTTGAACACTGAAGCTTTCTTT.

The gene calls are TRBV27 and TRBJ1-4, with D perhaps TRBD1 (6 bases). Germline CDR1 is MNHEY and CDR2 is SMNVEV (reference sequence). Trimming left V 2 bases short and J 8 bases short, with 12 bases between. There are 14 residues in the CDR3. The CDR3, as DNA: TGTGCCAGCAGTTTAGCGGACAGATTAGAAAAACTGTTTTTT. Its protein is CASSLADRLEKLFF.

The chain uses TRBV6-1 and TRBJ2-7; 7 bases are a match to TRBD1. Trimming took 1 base from V and 3 from J; bases not matched to a gene: 6. The germline gives CDR1 MNHNS, CDR2 SASEGT. The CDR3 totals 15 residues. The CDR3 protein is CASSEGARGNYEQYF. The CDR3 DNA reads TGTGCCAGCAGTGAAGGGGCCAGGGGGAACTACGAGCAGTACTTC.

The chain uses TRBV19 and TRBJ1-4, with D unclear. The length of the CDR3 is 14 residues. The V and J ends lost 5 bases and 0 bases respectively, with 7 bases between them. Germline lookup yields CDR1 LNHDA and CDR2 SQIVND (reference sequence). The CDR3 DNA reads TGTGCCAGTAGTTGGAGTGCAACTAATGAAAAACTGTTTTTT. It yields the protein CASSWSATNEKLFF.

CDR3 bases: TGTGCCAGCAGCTTAACCCTAGCGGGACCCAACGAGCAGTACTTC. It codes for CASSLTLAGPNEQYF. V usage is TRBV7-9 and J usage is TRBJ2-7; 9 bases are a match to TRBD2. Germline CDR1 and CDR2: SEHNR and FQNEAQ (reference sequence). The CDR3 sequence is 15 residues long. Losses at the gene ends were 2 bases for V and 5 bases for J; bases not matched to a gene: 7.

This clone was detected only a few times. V usage is TRBV9 and J usage is TRBJ1-2, with D possibly matching TRBD1 (5 bases). The V and J ends lost 0 bases and 9 bases respectively, with 9 bases between them. The germline V gene encodes CDR1 SGDLS and CDR2 YYNGEE. The CDR3 length is 12 residues. The DNA of the CDR3 is TGTGCCAGCAGCGTAGCTCAGGGAAGCTACACCTTC. Translated: CASSVAQGSYTF.

This clone occurred a few times. V is TRBV18 and J is TRBJ1-2; 7 bases are a match to TRBD1. The germline V gene has CDR1 KGHSH and CDR2 LQKENI. V dropped 3 bases and J dropped 0; count of bases not matched to a gene: 4. CDR3 size: 15 residues. CDR3 sequence: CASSPGTEANYGYTF. CDR3 DNA: TGTGCCAGCTCACCGGGGACAGAAGCTAACTATGGCTACACCTTC.

This clone has more than one count but fewer than ten. The CDR3 region has the DNA TGTGCCAGCAGCTTAGACAGGCCTAATGAGCAGTTCTTC. Translating it yields CASSLDRPNEQFF. This chain joins TRBV11-3 and TRBJ2-1; unclear D gene. Germline V gene sequence: CDR1 SGHNT, CDR2 YENEEA. The CDR3 contains 13 residues. The V end lost 0 bases, the J end lost 7 bases, and 7 bases lay between the germline ends.

The genes are TRBV27 and TRBJ2-5; 7 bases line up with TRBD1. V dropped 0 bases and J dropped 0; count of bases not matched to a gene: 10. CDR1 MNHEY and CDR2 SMNVEV come from the germline V gene (reference sequence). The CDR3 sequence is 18 residues long. The CDR3 DNA reads TGTGCCAGCAGTTTATCTCCACGACAGGGATTGTACCAAGAGACCCAGTACTTC. It is translated as CASSLSPRQGLYQETQYF.

CDR3 protein: CASRYQGFSTDTQYF. The CDR3 DNA follows: TGTGCCAGCAGATATCAAGGGTTTAGCACAGATACGCAGTATTTT. The chain is built from TRBV6-6 and TRBJ2-3; no reliable D call. CDR3 size: 15 residues. V lost 6 bases, J lost 0 bases, and 13 bases lay in between. CDR1 is MNHNY and CDR2 is SVGAGI in the germline V gene (reference sequence).

The chain links TRBV6-5 to TRBJ1-1; D gene uncertain. This CDR3 contains 13 residues. V was clipped by 8 bases and J by 0 bases, with 10 bases between them. Germline CDR1 MNHEY, CDR2 SVGAGI. CDR3 region: CASVDGMNTEAFF. CDR3 sequence (DNA): TGTGCCAGCGTTGACGGTATGAACACTGAAGCTTTCTTT.

The J gene is TRBJ1-1, the V gene TRBV7-8; D not certain. Germline CDR1 SGHVS, CDR2 FQNEAQ. The CDR3 is made up of 13 amino acids. Trimming pared 8 bases from V and 0 bases from J, leaving 10 bases between. The CDR3 protein is CASSSGLNTEAFF. CDR3 DNA sequence: TGTGCCAGCTCGAGTGGGTTGAACACTGAAGCTTTCTTT.

This sequence joins TRBV27 and TRBJ2-2; unclear D gene. Trimming shortened V by 1 base and J by 6 bases, and 6 bases separated the two germline ends. The CDR3 has 13 residues. CDR1 is MNHEY and CDR2 is SMNVEV in the germline V gene (reference sequence). The CDR3 DNA reads TGTGCCAGCAGTTTATTCCCGGCCGGGGAGCTGTTTTTT. Residues: CASSLFPAGELFF.

The chain joins TRBV11-2 to TRBJ1-1; D is unresolved. Trimming left V 4 bases short and J 5 bases short, with 20 bases between. The CDR3 extends over 16 amino acids. CDR1 is SGHAT and CDR2 is FQNNGV in the germline V gene. In DNA, the CDR3 is TGTGCCAGCAGCTCCTTAACCCGACGTGGAGGGACTGAAGCTTTCTTT. Protein sequence: CASSSLTRRGGTEAFF.

This clone was seen a handful of times. V usage is TRBV19 and J usage is TRBJ1-1; TRBD1 is a possible D gene (6 bases). V was pared by 5 bases and J by 2 bases, with 12 bases between. Germline V CDR1 and CDR2: LNHDA, SQIVND (reference sequence). The CDR3 contains 14 residues. The CDR3 DNA sequence: TGTGCCAGTAGTCTTCAGGGGAAAAACACTGAAGCTTTCTTT. Residues: CASSLQGKNTEAFF.

This sequence joins TRBV5-1 and TRBJ1-1, with 9 bases identical to TRBD1. The CDR3 is 16 residues long. Unmatched junction bases numbered 9, after V lost 2 bases and J lost 4 bases. Germline CDR1 is SGHRS and CDR2 is YFSETQ. This CDR3 is CASSLTGGVGGTEAFF. The DNA for the CDR3 is TGCGCCAGCAGCTTAACAGGGGGCGTAGGGGGCACTGAAGCTTTCTTT. The full variable domain, rest sourced from reference TRBV5-1 and TRBJ1-1, is KAGVTQTPRYLIKTRGQQVTLSCSPISGHRSVSWYQQTPGQGLQFLFEYFSETQRNKGNFPGRFSGRQFSNSRSEMNVSTLELGDSALYLCASSLTGGVGGTEAFFGQGTRLTVV.

This clone was counted only a few times. The chain couples TRBV19 to TRBJ2-6; 8 nucleotides align to TRBD1. The germline V gene has CDR1 LNHDA and CDR2 SQIVND (reference sequence). The CDR3 contains 18 residues. The junction had 11 bases not matched to a gene; V was cut back by 7 bases and J by 0 bases. The CDR3 reads CASNDPGQAFSGANVLTF. CDR3 coding DNA: TGTGCCAGTAATGATCCGGGACAGGCGTTCTCTGGGGCCAACGTCCTGACTTTC.

The genes are TRBV27 and TRBJ2-1; D might be TRBD1 or TRBD2, each matching 6 bases. Trimming left V 0 bases short and J 7 bases short, with 13 bases between. This CDR3 has 15 residues. From germline, CDR1 is MNHEY and CDR2 SMNVEV (reference sequence). The CDR3 region has the DNA TGTGCCAGCAGTTTATCCTGGGGGGCCCAAAATGAGCAGTTCTTC. Amino acids: CASSLSWGAQNEQFF.

V and J are TRBV6-5 and TRBJ2-1; D is unclear. This CDR3 region has 12 residues. The V end lost 2 bases, the J end lost 6 bases, and 5 bases lay between the germline ends. CDR1 is MNHEY and CDR2 is SVGAGI in the germline V gene. CDR3 sequence (DNA): TGTGCCAGCAGTTACCCCCCCAATGAGCAGTTCTTC. This encodes CASSYPPNEQFF.

This clone rates as large. This chain joins TRBV2 and TRBJ2-1; TRBD1 is a possible D gene (5 bases). Trimming shortened V by 2 bases and J by 7 bases, and 9 bases separated the two germline ends. This CDR3 has 13 amino acids. In germline, CDR1 is SNHLY, CDR2 FYNNEI. DNA for the CDR3: TGTGCCAGCAGTGAAAGACAGCCAAATGAGCAGTTCTTC. This gives the protein CASSERQPNEQFF.

In its sample, this clone was seen a few times. The rearrangement joins TRBV4-1 to TRBJ1-2; D not certain. Per germline, CDR1 MGHRA and CDR2 YSYEKL. The CDR3 loop spans 14 amino acids. V shed 0 bases and J shed 5 bases, with 10 bases lying between them. The CDR3 nucleotides are TGCGCCAGCAGCCAAGACCGGGTATGGTATGGCTACACCTTC. Translation: CASSQDRVWYGYTF.

The V and J genes are TRBV11-1 and TRBJ1-1; D might be TRBD1 (6 bases). The CDR3 totals 14 residues. Germline values: CDR1 SGHAT, CDR2 FQDESV (reference sequence). The germline V and J ends were trimmed by 5 bases and 3 bases, with 13 bases remaining between them. The CDR3 loop reads CASSRGFGDTEAFF. In nucleotides, the CDR3 is TGTGCCAGCAGCAGGGGGTTTGGGGACACTGAAGCTTTCTTT.

CDR3 sequence: CASSEAGTYNEQFF. The CDR3 nucleotides read TGTGCCAGCAGTGAAGCTGGGACCTACAATGAGCAGTTCTTC. The chain carries TRBV6-1 and TRBJ2-1; D uncertain. V was shortened by 0 bases and J by 2 bases, with 5 bases between the two germline ends. The CDR3 runs to 14 residues. Germline CDR1 reads MNHNS; CDR2 reads SASEGT.

DNA of the CDR3: TGTGCCAGCGGGGGGCACGACACCGGGGAGCTGTTTTTT. Its translation: CASGGHDTGELFF. This chain connects TRBV6-5 to TRBJ2-2; D tentatively reads TRBD1 or TRBD2 (6 bases each). CDR3 size: 13 residues. Germline V lookup: CDR1 MNHEY, CDR2 SVGAGI. The ends were cut back, 8 bases at V and 3 bases at J, with 10 bases in the middle.